This T cell receptor (beta chain) was observed in a study of blood T cells in healthy people across ages (dated by TCRdb to 2014 to 2015). As for the study more broadly: In model experiments, template switching captured roughly one uniquely barcoded TCR beta cDNA molecule for every two T cells. The donors were divided into four age groups: young (average roughly 15 years), middle-aged (about 39), aged (roughly 60) and long-lived (roughly 82). Age-related changes in TCR beta repertoire diversity were measured in the study by deep sequencing normalized with unique cDNA molecular identifiers. To avoid experimental bias, donors of different ages were randomly spread across the sequencing lanes. Two additional independent replicas of 1 million unique cDNA reads from the same blood draw were analyzed for two donors (one aged 18 to 30 and one aged 80 or older). Study-wide conclusions, independent of this receptor: Observed TCR beta diversity correlated strongly with the percentage of naive T cells measured by flow cytometry. Estimates of total diversity based on one million sequenced T cells were considered lower bounds and underestimates. The long-lived group showed more naive CD4+ T cells, fewer expanded clones and increased TCR diversity than the aged group, suggesting age selection. Because profiling used bulk unsorted PBMCs, naive and antigen-experienced compartments could not be compared conclusively. As age increased, observed TCR beta diversity per million T cells dropped in a roughly linear way, and a significant reduction was already evident by age about 40. The CMV infection status of donors was not known, potentially confounding age-related changes in expanded clonotypes.

Library preparation employed 5' RACE. TCRdb lists the instrument as Illumina HiSeq 2500. The second PCR ran for about 7 to 11 cycles and used a J-beta primer mix along with a sample-barcoded 5' primer. Each TCR beta cDNA molecule received a unique molecular identifier from a template-switch 5' adaptor carrying 12 random nucleotides. Each sample yielded at least 2.5 million CDR3-containing paired-end reads. First-strand cDNA synthesis was performed from all RNA using the Mint cDNA synthesis kit, with priming by a TRBC-specific oligonucleotide. After uracil-DNA glycosylase treatment, a first 18-cycle PCR used universal primers M1SS and BC2_uni_R on all cDNA. As for how the authors treated the data: For normalization, 1 million high-quality reads were randomly selected from each sample, with every read carrying a distinct molecular identifier. Instead of being binned into consensus sequences, reads that shared molecular identifiers were thrown out. MiTCR, with a Q25 quality threshold and the strictest error-elimination algorithm, was used for CDR3 identification, clonotype clustering and error correction. A nonparametric unseen species model with Euler transformation was used to estimate a lower bound on total TCR beta diversity. TCRdb took the public reads, trimmed them with fastp at Q25, ran MiXCR for clone calling and kept in-frame beta chains. Merged by CDR3 protein, the rows form single entries marked with the most common genes and DNA. What appears here as the V and J calls and clone size reflects TCRdb's work, not the paper's. Here the sample has over a million distinct CDR3 sequences; around 45% occur a single time. The top ten constitute about 20% of the sample.

There are many counts of this clonotype. What this receptor recognizes is not known. Compared with germline, one end of the junction differs, possibly owing to a read error. Donors were roughly 40 systemically healthy Caucasian individuals from Russia aged roughly 6 to 100 years. Roughly 10 milliliters of peripheral blood were collected from each donor into EDTA-treated Vacutainer tubes. PBMCs were isolated by Ficoll-Paque density-gradient centrifugation, with at least 7 million obtained per sample. Trizol reagent was used to extract total RNA from PBMCs, with at least 5 micrograms per sample. For every donor, an aliquot of PBMCs went through flow cytometry to measure the percentages of naive CD45RAhigh/CD27high T cells. Input material: blood. This clonotype was obtained from a woman aged 55-70 years in good health.

The sequenced DNA is TGCGCCAGCAGTGCAGATTACAATGAGCAGTTCTTC. It is translated as CASSADYNEQFF. Recombination linked TRBV9 to TRBJ2-1, with the D gene call left open. Based on the germline V gene, the CDR1 and CDR2 sequences are SGDLS and YYNGEE. The CDR3 holds 12 amino acids from the cysteine to the phenylalanine. The read is trimmed to its CDR3 DNA, 36 bases read in frame from base 1.